Reported below is one T cell receptor beta chain. Antigen specificity is unknown. CDR1 is SGHRS and CDR2 is YFSETQ in the germline V gene. V shed 0 bases, J shed 4 bases, and the junction held 12 bases outside the gene matches. The CDR3 length is 18 residues. This sample stems from a study of response to subunit inactivated influenza vaccine. A single record per CDR3 protein comes from TCRdb applying MiXCR to the RT-PCR reads. This table has roughly 460,000 distinct CDR3 sequences, roughly 9.8% appearing once. Whole-study findings and limits: Only a handful of new T cells, the authors suggested, are recruited with each seasonal influenza vaccination.

V is TRBV5-1 and J is TRBJ2-1; TRBD2 agrees at 8 bases. This sample comprised PBMCs from blood, obtained 40 to 50 days after vaccination. The receptor was isolated from a man aged 45-60 years who received an inactivated influenza vaccine. CDR3 sequence: CASSLDGSLSGNYNEQFF. CDR3 DNA sequence: TGCGCCAGCAGCTTGGATGGTTCCCTTAGCGGGAATTACAATGAGCAGTTCTTC.